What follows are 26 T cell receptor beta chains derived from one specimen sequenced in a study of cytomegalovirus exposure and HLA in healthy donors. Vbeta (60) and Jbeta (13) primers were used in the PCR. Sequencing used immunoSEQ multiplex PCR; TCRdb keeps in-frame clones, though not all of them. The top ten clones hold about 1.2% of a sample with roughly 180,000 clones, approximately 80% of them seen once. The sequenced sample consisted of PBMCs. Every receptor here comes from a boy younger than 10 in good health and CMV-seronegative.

As DNA, the CDR3 is TGTGCCAGCGGACAGGGAAGAAATTCACCCCTCCACTTT. Translating it yields CASGQGRNSPLHF. This chain uses TRBV7-2 with TRBJ1-6, with 8 bases matching TRBD1. V lost 8 bases to trimming and J lost 7 bases; unmatched junction nucleotides: 4. CDR1 SGHTA and CDR2 FQGNSA come from the germline V gene. The CDR3 runs to 13 residues.

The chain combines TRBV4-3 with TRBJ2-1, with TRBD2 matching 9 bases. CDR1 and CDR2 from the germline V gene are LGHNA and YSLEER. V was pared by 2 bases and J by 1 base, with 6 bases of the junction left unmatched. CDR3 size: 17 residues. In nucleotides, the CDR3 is TGCGCCAGCAGCCAAACGCGGGGGGGAGGGTCCTACAATGAGCAGTTCTTC. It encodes CASSQTRGGGSYNEQFF.

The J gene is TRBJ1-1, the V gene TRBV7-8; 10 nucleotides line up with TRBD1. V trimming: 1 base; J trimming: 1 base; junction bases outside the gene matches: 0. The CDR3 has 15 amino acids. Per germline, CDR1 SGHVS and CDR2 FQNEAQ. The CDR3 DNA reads TGTGCCAGCAGCTTAGGGACAGGGGGGAACACTGAAGCTTTCTTT. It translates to CASSLGTGGNTEAFF.

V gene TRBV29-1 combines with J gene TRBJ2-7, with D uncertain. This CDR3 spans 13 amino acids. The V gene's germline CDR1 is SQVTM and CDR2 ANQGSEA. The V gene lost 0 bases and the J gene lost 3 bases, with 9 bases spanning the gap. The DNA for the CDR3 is TGCAGCGTTGAAGATGAGGTCTTCTACGAGCAGTACTTC. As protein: CSVEDEVFYEQYF.

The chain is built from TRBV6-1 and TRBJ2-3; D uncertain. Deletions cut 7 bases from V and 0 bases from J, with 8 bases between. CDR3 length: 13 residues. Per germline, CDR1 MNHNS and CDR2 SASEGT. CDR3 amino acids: CASMAVSTDTQYF. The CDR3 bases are TGTGCCAGCATGGCGGTAAGCACAGATACGCAGTATTTT.

The CDR3 protein is CASSLVQGNTGELFF. CDR3 nucleotide sequence: TGTGCCAGCAGCTTGGTACAGGGGAACACCGGGGAGCTGTTTTTT. The genes are TRBV7-6 and TRBJ2-2; tentative D call: TRBD1 (6 bases). Germline values: CDR1 SGHVS, CDR2 FNYEAQ. The CDR3 runs to 15 residues. V was shortened by 3 bases and J by 1 base, with 9 bases between the two germline ends.

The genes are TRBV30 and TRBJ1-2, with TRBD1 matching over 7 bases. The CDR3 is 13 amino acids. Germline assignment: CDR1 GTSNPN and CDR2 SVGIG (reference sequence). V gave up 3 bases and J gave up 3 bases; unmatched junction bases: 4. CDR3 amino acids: CAWSGTGDYGYTF. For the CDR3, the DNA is TGTGCCTGGAGCGGTACAGGGGACTATGGCTACACCTTC. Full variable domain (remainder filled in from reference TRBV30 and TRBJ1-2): SQTIHQWPATLVQPVGSPLSLECTVEGTSNPNLYWYRQAAGRGLQLLFYSVGIGQISSEVPQNLSASRPQDRQFILSSKKLLLSDSGFYLCAWSGTGDYGYTFGSGTRLTVV.

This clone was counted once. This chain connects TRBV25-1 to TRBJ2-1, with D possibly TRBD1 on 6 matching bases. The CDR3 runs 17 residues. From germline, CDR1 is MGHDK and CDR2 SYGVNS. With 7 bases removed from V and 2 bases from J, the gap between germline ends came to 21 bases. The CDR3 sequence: CASTRQGRYYAYNEQFF. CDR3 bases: TGTGCCAGCACCCGTCAGGGGCGGTATTACGCCTACAATGAGCAGTTCTTC.

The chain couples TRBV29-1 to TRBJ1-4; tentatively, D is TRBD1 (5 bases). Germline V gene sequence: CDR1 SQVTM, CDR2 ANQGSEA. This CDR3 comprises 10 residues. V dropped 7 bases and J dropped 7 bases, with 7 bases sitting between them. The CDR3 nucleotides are TGCAGCGCCGGGGGTGAAAAACTGTTTTTT. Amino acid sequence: CSAGGEKLFF.

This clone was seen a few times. CDR3 sequence: CASSGLAGVVYEQYF. DNA of the CDR3: TGTGCCAGCTCCGGACTAGCGGGAGTAGTATACGAGCAGTACTTC. This rearrangement joins TRBV27 to TRBJ2-7; 13 bases line up with TRBD2. The CDR3 consists of 15 residues. The germline gives CDR1 MNHEY, CDR2 SMNVEV (reference sequence). Trimming took 8 bases from V and 4 from J; bases not matched to a gene: 8.

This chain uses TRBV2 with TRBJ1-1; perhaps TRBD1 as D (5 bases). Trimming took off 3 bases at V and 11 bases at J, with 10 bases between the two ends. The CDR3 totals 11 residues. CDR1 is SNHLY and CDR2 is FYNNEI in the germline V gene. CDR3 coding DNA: TGTGCCAGCAGTGAGGCAGGGAGGGCTTTCTTT. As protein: CASSEAGRAFF.

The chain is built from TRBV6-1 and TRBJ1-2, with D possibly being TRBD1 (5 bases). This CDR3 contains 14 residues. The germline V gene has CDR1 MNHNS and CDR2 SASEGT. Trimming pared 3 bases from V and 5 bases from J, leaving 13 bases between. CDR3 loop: CASSESRALYGYTF. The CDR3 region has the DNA TGTGCCAGCAGTGAGTCCAGGGCCCTGTATGGCTACACCTTC.

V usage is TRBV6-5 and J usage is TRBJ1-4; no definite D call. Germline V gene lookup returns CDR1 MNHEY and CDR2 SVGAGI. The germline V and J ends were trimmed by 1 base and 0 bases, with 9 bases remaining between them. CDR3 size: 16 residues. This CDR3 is CASSYWAGTTNEKLFF. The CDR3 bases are TGTGCCAGCAGTTACTGGGCAGGTACAACTAATGAAAAACTGTTTTTT.

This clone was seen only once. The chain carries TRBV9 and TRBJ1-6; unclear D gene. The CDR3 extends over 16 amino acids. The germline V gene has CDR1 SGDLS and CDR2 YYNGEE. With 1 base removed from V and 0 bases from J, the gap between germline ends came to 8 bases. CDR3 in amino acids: CASSVTGSSYNSPLHF. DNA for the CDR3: TGTGCCAGCAGCGTAACCGGGAGCTCCTATAATTCACCCCTCCACTTT. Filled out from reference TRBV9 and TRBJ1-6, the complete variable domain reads DSGVTQTPKHLITATGQRVTLRCSPRSGDLSVYWYQQSLDQGLQFLIQYYNGEERAKGNILERFSAQQFPDLHSELNLSSLELGDSALYFCASSVTGSSYNSPLHFGNGTRLTVT.

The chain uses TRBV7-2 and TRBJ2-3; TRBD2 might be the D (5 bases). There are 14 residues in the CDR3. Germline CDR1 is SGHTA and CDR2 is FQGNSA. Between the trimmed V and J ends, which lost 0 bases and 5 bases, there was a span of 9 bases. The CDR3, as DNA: TGTGCCAGCAGCTTAGCGCGAGGGAAAGATACGCAGTATTTT. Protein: CASSLARGKDTQYF.

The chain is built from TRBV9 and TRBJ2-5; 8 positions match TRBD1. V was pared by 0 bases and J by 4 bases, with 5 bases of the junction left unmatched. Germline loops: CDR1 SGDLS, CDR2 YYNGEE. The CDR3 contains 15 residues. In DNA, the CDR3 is TGTGCCAGCAGCGTAGGGACAGGGATAAGAGAGACCCAGTACTTC. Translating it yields CASSVGTGIRETQYF. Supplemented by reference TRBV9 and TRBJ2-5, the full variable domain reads DSGVTQTPKHLITATGQRVTLRCSPRSGDLSVYWYQQSLDQGLQFLIQYYNGEERAKGNILERFSAQQFPDLHSELNLSSLELGDSALYFCASSVGTGIRETQYFGPGTRLLVL.

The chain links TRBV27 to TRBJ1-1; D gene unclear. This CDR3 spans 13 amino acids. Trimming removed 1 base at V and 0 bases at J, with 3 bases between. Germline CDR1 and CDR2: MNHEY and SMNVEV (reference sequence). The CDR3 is CASSLYLNTEAFF. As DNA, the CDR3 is TGTGCCAGCAGTTTATACTTGAACACTGAAGCTTTCTTT.

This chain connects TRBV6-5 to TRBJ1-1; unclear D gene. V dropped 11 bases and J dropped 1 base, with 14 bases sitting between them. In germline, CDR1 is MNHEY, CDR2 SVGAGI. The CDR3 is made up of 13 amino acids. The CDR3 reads CACLGEGNTEAFF. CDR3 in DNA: TGTGCCTGCCTCGGAGAGGGGAACACTGAAGCTTTCTTT.

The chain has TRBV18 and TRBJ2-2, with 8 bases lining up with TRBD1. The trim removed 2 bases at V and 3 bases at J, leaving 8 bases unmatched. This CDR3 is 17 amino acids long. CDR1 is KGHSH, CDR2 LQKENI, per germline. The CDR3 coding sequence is TGTGCCAGCTCACCAACGCCGGGACAGGCAGACACCGGGGAGCTGTTTTTT. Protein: CASSPTPGQADTGELFF.

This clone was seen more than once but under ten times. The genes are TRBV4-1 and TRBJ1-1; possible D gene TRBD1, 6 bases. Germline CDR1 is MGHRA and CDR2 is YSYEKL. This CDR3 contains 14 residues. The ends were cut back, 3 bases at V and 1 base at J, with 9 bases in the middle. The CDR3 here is CASSHPTGNTEAFF. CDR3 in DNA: TGCGCCAGCAGCCACCCGACAGGGAACACTGAAGCTTTCTTT.

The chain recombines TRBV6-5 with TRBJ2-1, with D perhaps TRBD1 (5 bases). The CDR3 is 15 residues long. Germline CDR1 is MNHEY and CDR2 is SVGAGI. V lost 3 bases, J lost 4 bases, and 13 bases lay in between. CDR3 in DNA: TGTGCCAGCAGTTATGCACAGGCCGAATACAATGAGCAGTTCTTC. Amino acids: CASSYAQAEYNEQFF.

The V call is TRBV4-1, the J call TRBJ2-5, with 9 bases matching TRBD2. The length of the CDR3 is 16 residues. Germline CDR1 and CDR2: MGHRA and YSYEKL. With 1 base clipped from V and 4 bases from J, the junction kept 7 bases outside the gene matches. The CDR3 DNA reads TGCGCCAGCAGCCAAGTAGAAGCGGGGGGCGGAGAGACCCAGTACTTC. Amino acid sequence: CASSQVEAGGGETQYF.

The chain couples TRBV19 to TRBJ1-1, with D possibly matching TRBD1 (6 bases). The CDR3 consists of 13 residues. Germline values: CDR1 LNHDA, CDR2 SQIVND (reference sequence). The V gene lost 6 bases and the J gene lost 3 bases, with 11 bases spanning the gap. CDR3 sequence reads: CASRTQGHTEAFF. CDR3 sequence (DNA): TGTGCCAGTAGAACACAGGGCCACACTGAAGCTTTCTTT.

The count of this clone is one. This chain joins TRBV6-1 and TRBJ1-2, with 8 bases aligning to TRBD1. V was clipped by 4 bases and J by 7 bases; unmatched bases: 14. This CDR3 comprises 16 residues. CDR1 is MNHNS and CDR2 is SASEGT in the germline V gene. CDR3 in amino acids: CASSVDPQGARSGYTF. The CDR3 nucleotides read TGTGCCAGCAGTGTGGACCCCCAGGGGGCGCGGTCTGGCTACACCTTC.

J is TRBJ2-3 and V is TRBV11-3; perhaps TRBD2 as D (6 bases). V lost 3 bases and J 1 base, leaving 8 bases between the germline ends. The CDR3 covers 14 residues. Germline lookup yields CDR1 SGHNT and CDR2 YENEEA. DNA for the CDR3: TGTGCCAGCAGCTTTGGAGGGGGCACAGATACGCAGTATTTT. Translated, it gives CASSFGGGTDTQYF.

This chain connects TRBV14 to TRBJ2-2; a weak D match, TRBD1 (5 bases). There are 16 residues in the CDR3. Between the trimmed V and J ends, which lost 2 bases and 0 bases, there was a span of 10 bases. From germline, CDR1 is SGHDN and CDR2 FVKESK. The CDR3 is CASSQRQLANTGELFF. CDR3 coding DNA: TGTGCCAGCAGCCAACGACAGCTCGCGAACACCGGGGAGCTGTTTTTT.